This T cell receptor (beta chain) was recorded in a study of blood T cell repertoires in COVID-19. Assay used: immunoSEQ multiplex PCR; TCRdb lists only in-frame clones, some missing. The data contain about 76,000 clones, 80% to 85% of them seen just once; the ten biggest clones take up 27%. CDR1 and CDR2 (germline): SGDLS, YYNGEE. The CDR3 spans 15 residues. The V end was cut by 4 bases, the J end by 4 bases, with 16 bases between. The clonotype comes from a human donor in a cohort sampled during active COVID-19. Sequencing was carried out using peripheral blood. This rearrangement joins TRBV9 to TRBJ2-3, with a tentative D call TRBD2 (5 bases). The CDR3 nucleotides read TGTGCCAGCAGCTACGGAGGTCTTGGCGCAGATACGCAGTATTTT. Protein product: CASSYGGLGADTQYF.